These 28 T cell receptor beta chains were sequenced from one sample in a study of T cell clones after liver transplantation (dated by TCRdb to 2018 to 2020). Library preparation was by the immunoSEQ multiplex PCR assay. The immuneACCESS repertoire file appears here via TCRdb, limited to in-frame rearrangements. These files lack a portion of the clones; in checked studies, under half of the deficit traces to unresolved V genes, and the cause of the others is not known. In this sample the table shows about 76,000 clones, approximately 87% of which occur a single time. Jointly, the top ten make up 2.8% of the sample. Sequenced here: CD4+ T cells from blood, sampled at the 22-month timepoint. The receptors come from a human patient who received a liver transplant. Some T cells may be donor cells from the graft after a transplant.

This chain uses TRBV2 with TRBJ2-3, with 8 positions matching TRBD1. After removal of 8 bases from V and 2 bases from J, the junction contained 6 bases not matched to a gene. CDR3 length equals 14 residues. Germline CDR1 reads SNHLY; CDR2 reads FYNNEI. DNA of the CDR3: TGTGCCAGCGCTAGGGACAGGACCACAGATACGCAGTATTTT. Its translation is CASARDRTTDTQYF.

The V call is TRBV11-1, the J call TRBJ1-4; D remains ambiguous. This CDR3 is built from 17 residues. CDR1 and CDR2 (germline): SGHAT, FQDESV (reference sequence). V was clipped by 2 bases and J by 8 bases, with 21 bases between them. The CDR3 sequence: CASSLFRRAQEGEKLFF. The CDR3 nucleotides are TGTGCCAGCAGCTTATTTCGACGGGCCCAAGAGGGAGAAAAACTGTTTTTT.

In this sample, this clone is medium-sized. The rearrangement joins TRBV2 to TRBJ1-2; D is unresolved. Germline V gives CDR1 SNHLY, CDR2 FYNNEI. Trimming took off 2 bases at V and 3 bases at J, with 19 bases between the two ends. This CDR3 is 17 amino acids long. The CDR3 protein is CASSEFSSPGVDYGYTF. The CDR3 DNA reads TGTGCCAGCAGTGAATTTAGCAGTCCCGGGGTAGACTATGGCTACACCTTC.

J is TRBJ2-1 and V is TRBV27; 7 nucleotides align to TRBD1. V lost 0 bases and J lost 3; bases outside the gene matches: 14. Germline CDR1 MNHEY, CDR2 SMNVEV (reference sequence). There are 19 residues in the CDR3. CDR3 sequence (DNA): TGTGCCAGCAGTTTATCCCTAGACAGGGCGACCCATTACTACAATGAGCAGTTCTTC. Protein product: CASSLSLDRATHYYNEQFF.

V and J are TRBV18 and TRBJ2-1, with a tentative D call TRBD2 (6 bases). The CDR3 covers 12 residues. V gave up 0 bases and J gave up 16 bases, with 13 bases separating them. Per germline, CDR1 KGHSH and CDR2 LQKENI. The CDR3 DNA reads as TGTGCCAGCTCACCACCAGGAGGGGCCGTTTTCTTC. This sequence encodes CASSPPGGAVFF.

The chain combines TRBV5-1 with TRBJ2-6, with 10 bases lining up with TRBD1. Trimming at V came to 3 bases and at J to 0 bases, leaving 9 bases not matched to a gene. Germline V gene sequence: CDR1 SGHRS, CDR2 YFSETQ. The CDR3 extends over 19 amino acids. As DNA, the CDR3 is TGCGCCAGCAGCTGGACCGGGACAGGGGCCGGCTCTGGGGCCAACGTCCTGACTTTC. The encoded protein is CASSWTGTGAGSGANVLTF.

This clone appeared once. The CDR3 nucleotides read TGTGCCAGTAGTATCGGGAGGGACGGCACCGAGCAGTACTTC. Protein sequence: CASSIGRDGTEQYF. V and J are TRBV19 and TRBJ2-7; 8 bases align to TRBD2. Germline V lookup: CDR1 LNHDA, CDR2 SQIVND (reference sequence). The V segment lost 3 bases and the J segment 6 bases; nucleotides outside the gene matches: 7. The CDR3 has 14 amino acids.

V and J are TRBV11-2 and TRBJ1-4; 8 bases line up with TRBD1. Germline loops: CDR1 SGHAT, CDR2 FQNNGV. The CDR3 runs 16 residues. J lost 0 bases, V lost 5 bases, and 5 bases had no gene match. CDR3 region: CASSPGQEATNEKLFF. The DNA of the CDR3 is TGTGCCAGCAGCCCGGGACAGGAGGCAACTAATGAAAAACTGTTTTTT.

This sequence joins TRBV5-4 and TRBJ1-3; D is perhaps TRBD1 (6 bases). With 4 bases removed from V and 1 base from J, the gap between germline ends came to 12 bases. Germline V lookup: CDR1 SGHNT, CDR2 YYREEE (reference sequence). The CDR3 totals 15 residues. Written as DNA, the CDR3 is TGTGCCAGCAGCCAGGACAGTTCTTCTGGAAACACCATATATTTT. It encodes CASSQDSSSGNTIYF.

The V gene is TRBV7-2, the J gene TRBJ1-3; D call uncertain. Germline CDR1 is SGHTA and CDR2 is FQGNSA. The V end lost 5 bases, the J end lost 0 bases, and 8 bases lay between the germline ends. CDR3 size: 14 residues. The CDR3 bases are TGTGCCAGCAGCCCGGCACTCTCTGGAAACACCATATATTTT. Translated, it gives CASSPALSGNTIYF.

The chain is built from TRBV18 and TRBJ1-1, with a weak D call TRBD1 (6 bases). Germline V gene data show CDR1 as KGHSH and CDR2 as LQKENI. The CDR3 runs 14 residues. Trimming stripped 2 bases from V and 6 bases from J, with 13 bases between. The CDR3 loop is CASSPSGAPAEAFF. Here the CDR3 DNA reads TGTGCCAGCTCACCATCGGGGGCGCCAGCTGAAGCTTTCTTT.

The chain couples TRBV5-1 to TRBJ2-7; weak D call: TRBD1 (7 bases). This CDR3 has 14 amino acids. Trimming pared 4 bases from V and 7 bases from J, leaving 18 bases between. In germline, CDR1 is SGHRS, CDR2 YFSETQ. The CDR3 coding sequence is TGCGCCAGCAGCCCGGGACAGCCGGCGGGGGAGCAGTACTTC. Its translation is CASSPGQPAGEQYF.

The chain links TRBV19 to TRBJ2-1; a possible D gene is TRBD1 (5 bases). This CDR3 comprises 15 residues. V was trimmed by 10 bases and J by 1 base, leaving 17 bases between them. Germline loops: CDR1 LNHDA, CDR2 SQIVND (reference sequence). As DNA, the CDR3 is TGTGCCACCCAGACAGTCCATGGGTCCTACAATGAGCAGTTCTTC. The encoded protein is CATQTVHGSYNEQFF.

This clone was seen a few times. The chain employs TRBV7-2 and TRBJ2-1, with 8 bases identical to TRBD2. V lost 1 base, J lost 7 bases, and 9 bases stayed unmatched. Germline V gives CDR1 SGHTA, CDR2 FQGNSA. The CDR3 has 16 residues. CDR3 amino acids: CASSLDAGGSGNEQFF. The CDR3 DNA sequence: TGTGCCAGCAGCTTAGATGCGGGGGGTTCTGGGAATGAGCAGTTCTTC.

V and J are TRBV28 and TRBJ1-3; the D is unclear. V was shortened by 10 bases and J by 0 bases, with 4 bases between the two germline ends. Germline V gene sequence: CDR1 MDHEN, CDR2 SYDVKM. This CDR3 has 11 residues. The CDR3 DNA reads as TGTGCCACCCTCTCTGGAAACACCATATATTTT. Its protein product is CATLSGNTIYF. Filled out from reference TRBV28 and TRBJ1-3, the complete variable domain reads DVKVTQSSRYLVKRTGEKVFLECVQDMDHENMFWYRQDPGLGLRLIYFSYDVKMKEKGDIPEGYSVSREKKERFSLILESASTNQTSMYLCATLSGNTIYFGEGSWLTVV.

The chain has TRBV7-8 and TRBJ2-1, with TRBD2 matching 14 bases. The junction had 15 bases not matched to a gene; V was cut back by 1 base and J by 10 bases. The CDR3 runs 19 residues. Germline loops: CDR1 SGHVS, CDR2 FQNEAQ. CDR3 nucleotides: TGTGCCAGCAGCTTAGGGCGACGATATTCCGGACTAGCGGGAGGCGAGCAGTTCTTC. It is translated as CASSLGRRYSGLAGGEQFF.

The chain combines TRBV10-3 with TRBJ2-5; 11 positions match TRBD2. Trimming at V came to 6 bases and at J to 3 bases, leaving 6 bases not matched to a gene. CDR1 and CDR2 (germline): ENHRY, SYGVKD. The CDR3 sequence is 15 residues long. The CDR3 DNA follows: TGTGCCATCAGCAAGATAGCGGGGGGGAAAGAGACCCAGTACTTC. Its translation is CAISKIAGGKETQYF.

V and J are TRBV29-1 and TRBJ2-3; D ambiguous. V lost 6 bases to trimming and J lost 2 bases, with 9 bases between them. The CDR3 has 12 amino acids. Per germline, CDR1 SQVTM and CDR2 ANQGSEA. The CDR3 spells CSVRTVTDTQYF. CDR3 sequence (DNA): TGCAGCGTAAGGACGGTCACAGATACGCAGTATTTT.

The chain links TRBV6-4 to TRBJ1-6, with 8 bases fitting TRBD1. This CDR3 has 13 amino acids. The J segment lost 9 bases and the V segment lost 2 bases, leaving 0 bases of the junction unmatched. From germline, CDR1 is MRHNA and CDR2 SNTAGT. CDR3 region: CASSDQGASPLHF. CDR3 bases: TGTGCCAGCAGTGACCAGGGGGCTTCACCCCTCCACTTT.

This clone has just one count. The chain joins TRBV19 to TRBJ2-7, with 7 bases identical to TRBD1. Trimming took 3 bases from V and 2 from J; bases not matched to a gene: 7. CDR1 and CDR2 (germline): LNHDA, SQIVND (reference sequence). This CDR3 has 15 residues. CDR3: CASSMGQQITYEQYF. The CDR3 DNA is TGTGCCAGTAGTATGGGACAGCAAATTACCTACGAGCAGTACTTC. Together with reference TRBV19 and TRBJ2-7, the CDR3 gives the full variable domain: DGGITQSPKYLFRKEGQNVTLSCEQNLNHDAMYWYRQDPGQGLRLIYYSQIVNDFQKGDIAEGYSVSREKKESFPLTVTSAQKNPTAFYLCASSMGQQITYEQYFGPGTRLTVT.

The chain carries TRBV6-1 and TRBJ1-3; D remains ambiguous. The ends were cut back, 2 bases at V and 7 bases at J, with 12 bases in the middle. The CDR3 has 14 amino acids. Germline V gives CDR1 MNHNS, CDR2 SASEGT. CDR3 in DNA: TGTGCCAGCAGTGAACAGGTCGGAGGCAACACCATATATTTT. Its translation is CASSEQVGGNTIYF.

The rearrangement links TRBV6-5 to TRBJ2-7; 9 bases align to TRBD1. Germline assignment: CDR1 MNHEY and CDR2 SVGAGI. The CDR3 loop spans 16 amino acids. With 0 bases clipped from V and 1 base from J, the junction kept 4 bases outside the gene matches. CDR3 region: CASSYSETGGSYEQYF. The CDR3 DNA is TGTGCCAGCAGTTACTCGGAGACAGGGGGGTCCTACGAGCAGTACTTC.

CDR3 nucleotides: TGCGCCAGCAGCCCGGGCTCTGACAGGGGTAGCACCGGGGAGCTGTTTTTT. Amino acids: CASSPGSDRGSTGELFF. V is TRBV5-1 and J is TRBJ2-2; 8 positions agree with TRBD1. J gave up 4 bases and V 4 bases, and 12 bases lay outside the gene matches. CDR1 is SGHRS, CDR2 YFSETQ, per germline. This CDR3 has 17 residues.

The CDR3 DNA sequence: TGTGCCAGCAGCGTTAGAGGGCAAAGGGGCACAGATACGCAGTATTTT. This sequence encodes CASSVRGQRGTDTQYF. This chain joins TRBV9 and TRBJ2-3; a weak D match, TRBD2 (5 bases). Germline CDR1 and CDR2: SGDLS and YYNGEE. The CDR3 is 16 residues long. Trimming took off 2 bases at V and 1 base at J, with 14 bases between the two ends.

DNA for the CDR3: TGTGCCAGAAGCGGACAACCCCCGACCAGGGAGACCCAGTACTTC. This codes for CARSGQPPTRETQYF. The V and J genes are TRBV5-3 and TRBJ2-5, with D tentatively TRBD1 (5 bases). TRBV5-3 is an ORF for which the function is uncertain. This CDR3 has 15 amino acids. V was pared by 4 bases and J by 5 bases, with 18 bases between.

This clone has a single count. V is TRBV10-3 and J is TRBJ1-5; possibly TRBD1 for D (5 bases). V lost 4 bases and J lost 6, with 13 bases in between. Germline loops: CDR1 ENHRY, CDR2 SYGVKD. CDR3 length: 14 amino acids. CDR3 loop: CAISAQGQSQPQHF. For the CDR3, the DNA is TGTGCCATCAGTGCCCAGGGTCAGAGTCAGCCCCAGCATTTT.

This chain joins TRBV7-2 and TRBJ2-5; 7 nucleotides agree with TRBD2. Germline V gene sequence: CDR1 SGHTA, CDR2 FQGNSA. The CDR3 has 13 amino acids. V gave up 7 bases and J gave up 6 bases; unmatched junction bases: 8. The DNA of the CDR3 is TGTGCCAGCAACAACCAGGGAGGGAAGACCCAGTACTTC. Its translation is CASNNQGGKTQYF.

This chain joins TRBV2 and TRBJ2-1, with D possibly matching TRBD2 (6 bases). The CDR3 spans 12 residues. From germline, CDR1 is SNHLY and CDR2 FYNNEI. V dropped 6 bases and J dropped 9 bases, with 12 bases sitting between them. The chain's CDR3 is CASSRESGEQFF. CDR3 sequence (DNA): TGTGCCAGCAGCCGGGAGTCGGGTGAGCAGTTCTTC.